These 30 T cell receptor beta chains were all obtained from the same sample, sequenced in a study of radiation and T cells in renal cell carcinoma. Indicated time point: blood 4 weeks post-SBRT, at nephrectomy. The treatment denotes: 15 Gy SBRT to primary tumor, nephrectomy 4 weeks later. Libraries were prepared by immunoSEQ multiplex PCR; TCRdb keeps only in-frame clonotypes and omits some of them. The sample has around 170,000 clones, about nine tenths seen once. Sample: blood, taken from a patient whose treatment included radiotherapy and nephrectomy. The receptors were sampled from a woman aged 50 to 60 with renal cell carcinoma.

The genes are TRBV6-4 and TRBJ1-2; 7 bases fit TRBD1. The trim removed 6 bases at V and 2 bases at J, leaving 3 bases unmatched. The CDR3 consists of 13 residues. CDR1 is MRHNA, CDR2 SNTAGT, per germline. The CDR3 sequence: CASSPGQNYGYTF. CDR3 DNA: TGTGCCAGCAGCCCGGGACAGAACTATGGCTACACCTTC.

The rearrangement links TRBV6-1 to TRBJ1-5; D is uncertain. The germline V gene encodes CDR1 MNHNS and CDR2 SASEGT. The germline V and J ends were trimmed by 3 bases and 6 bases, with 9 bases remaining between them. This CDR3 region has 13 residues. CDR3 region: CASSDFLSQPQHF. CDR3 sequence (DNA): TGTGCCAGCAGTGATTTTCTTAGTCAGCCCCAGCATTTT.

V gene TRBV29-1 combines with J gene TRBJ2-7; D is perhaps TRBD2 (7 bases). The V and J ends lost 6 bases and 6 bases respectively, with 21 bases between them. This CDR3 has 14 residues. Germline CDR1 and CDR2: SQVTM and ANQGSEA. CDR3 in amino acids: CSVGGGRESGEQYF. The CDR3 bases are TGCAGCGTAGGGGGGGGCCGTGAGAGTGGCGAGCAGTACTTC.

This chain connects TRBV6-5 to TRBJ2-7, with 8 bases lining up with TRBD2. V lost 5 bases and J lost 0; bases outside the gene matches: 6. The CDR3 has 15 residues. From germline, CDR1 is MNHEY and CDR2 SVGAGI. The CDR3 region is CASSPRGGASYEQYF. The CDR3 bases are TGTGCCAGCAGTCCTCGGGGGGGTGCCTCCTACGAGCAGTACTTC.

The chain combines TRBV5-6 with TRBJ2-7; D is unresolved. Germline CDR1 reads SGHDT; CDR2 reads YYEEEE. The V gene lost 5 bases and the J gene lost 2 bases, with 14 bases spanning the gap. The CDR3 is 14 amino acids. DNA of the CDR3: TGTGCCAGCAGTCTCCTAGACAAGGCCTACGAGCAGTACTTC. The encoded protein is CASSLLDKAYEQYF.

The chain combines TRBV18 with TRBJ2-2, with 7 bases lining up with TRBD1. The CDR3 totals 16 residues. Germline trimming cut 8 bases from V and 0 bases from J; bases unmatched to any gene: 9. Germline CDR1 and CDR2: KGHSH and LQKENI. The chain's CDR3 is CASTTGGQTNTGELFF. CDR3 sequence (DNA): TGTGCCAGCACGACTGGGGGACAGACGAACACCGGGGAGCTGTTTTTT.

This clone was picked up a small number of times. This CDR3 is CASSAIPTGSSEQYF. As DNA, the CDR3 is TGTGCCAGTAGTGCAATCCCTACAGGGTCTAGCGAGCAGTACTTC. The V call is TRBV19, the J call TRBJ2-7; TRBD1 is a possible D gene (6 bases). Germline V gene lookup returns CDR1 LNHDA and CDR2 SQIVND (reference sequence). This CDR3 contains 15 residues. V dropped 5 bases and J dropped 6 bases, with 20 bases sitting between them.

DNA of the CDR3: TGCGCCAGCAGCTATTCTAAGGGGGGACAGGGGACTTCGCAGTACTTC. It is translated as CASSYSKGGQGTSQYF. This chain connects TRBV4-3 to TRBJ2-7, with TRBD1 matching 10 bases. Trimming removed 5 bases from V and 9 bases from J; junction bases left unmatched: 16. This CDR3 has 16 amino acids. Germline lookup yields CDR1 LGHNA and CDR2 YSLEER.

The chain links TRBV7-9 to TRBJ2-7; TRBD2 agrees at 11 bases. Germline V gene sequence: CDR1 SEHNR, CDR2 FQNEAQ (reference sequence). CDR3 length equals 15 residues. The junction had 6 bases not matched to a gene; V was cut back by 1 base and J by 7 bases. The CDR3 reads CASSLGTSGRGEQYF. The CDR3 bases are TGTGCCAGCAGCTTAGGCACTAGCGGGAGAGGGGAGCAGTACTTC.

The chain links TRBV19 to TRBJ1-5, with D uncertain. CDR3 size: 16 residues. CDR1 is LNHDA, CDR2 SQIVND, per germline (reference sequence). Trimming pared 4 bases from V and 2 bases from J, leaving 15 bases between. The CDR3 DNA reads TGTGCCAGTAGTACGGCACAGTCCCGGGGCAATCAGCCCCAGCATTTT. Residues: CASSTAQSRGNQPQHF.

V usage is TRBV19 and J usage is TRBJ2-7; no clear D gene. The CDR3 contains 11 residues. Trimming removed 7 bases at V and 4 bases at J, with 8 bases between. From germline, CDR1 is LNHDA and CDR2 SQIVND (reference sequence). CDR3 protein: CASTTAYEQYF. CDR3 DNA: TGTGCCAGTACCACAGCATACGAGCAGTACTTC.

The chain is built from TRBV18 and TRBJ2-1; 7 nucleotides agree with TRBD1. This CDR3 region has 12 residues. The germline V gene encodes CDR1 KGHSH and CDR2 LQKENI. V shed 5 bases and J 7 bases; nucleotides not matched to a gene: 2. CDR3 sequence reads: CASSRQGNEQFF. The CDR3 region has the DNA TGTGCCAGCTCAAGACAGGGTAATGAGCAGTTCTTC.

The chain links TRBV5-5 to TRBJ2-7; TRBD1 agrees at 10 bases. V lost 4 bases, J lost 4 bases, and 2 bases stayed unmatched. CDR1 and CDR2 from the germline V gene are SGHKS and YYEKEE (reference sequence). The length of the CDR3 is 13 residues. Written as DNA, the CDR3 is TGTGCCAGCAGCCGACAGGGGGCTTACGAGCAGTACTTC. Its protein product is CASSRQGAYEQYF.

This clone was seen once. V and J are TRBV29-1 and TRBJ1-3; D unclear. CDR1 is SQVTM and CDR2 is ANQGSEA in the germline V gene. V was pared by 4 bases and J by 2 bases, with 12 bases between. The CDR3 is made up of 14 amino acids. The CDR3 spells CSVVPRGTGNTIYF. In nucleotides, the CDR3 is TGCAGCGTTGTCCCGCGGGGTACTGGAAACACCATATATTTT.

The chain carries TRBV6-6 and TRBJ1-1, with D tentatively TRBD1 (5 bases). V was pared by 5 bases and J by 8 bases, with 12 bases between. The CDR3 has 12 amino acids. CDR1 and CDR2 from the germline V gene are MNHNY and SVGAGI (reference sequence). CDR3 DNA: TGTGCCAGCAGTGTGCCACAGGAAGAAGCTTTCTTT. It is translated as CASSVPQEEAFF.

The rearrangement links TRBV5-1 to TRBJ1-2; 7 bases line up with TRBD1. The V gene's germline CDR1 is SGHRS and CDR2 YFSETQ. This CDR3 contains 13 residues. Unmatched junction bases numbered 2, after V lost 0 bases and J lost 6 bases. The CDR3 here is CASSLGQGNGYTF. The DNA of the CDR3 is TGCGCCAGCAGCTTGGGACAGGGAAATGGCTACACCTTC.

The chain links TRBV4-1 to TRBJ1-2; D call uncertain. CDR1 MGHRA and CDR2 YSYEKL come from the germline V gene. V gave up 3 bases and J gave up 7 bases, with 21 bases separating them. The CDR3 extends over 16 amino acids. The CDR3 sequence: CASSHPGRAVGGGYTF. In DNA form, the CDR3 reads TGCGCCAGCAGCCACCCCGGGAGGGCGGTCGGCGGTGGCTACACCTTC.

This chain's CDR3 is CASSPRAGNTIYF. The CDR3 DNA reads as TGTGCCAGCTCACCTAGGGCTGGAAACACCATATATTTT. The chain recombines TRBV18 with TRBJ1-3; D not certain. With 3 bases removed from V and 2 bases from J, the gap between germline ends came to 5 bases. In germline, CDR1 is KGHSH, CDR2 LQKENI. The CDR3 is 13 residues long.

CDR3 amino acids: CASRVSGGSTDTQYF. The CDR3 DNA reads TGTGCCAGCAGGGTATCCGGGGGCAGCACAGATACGCAGTATTTT. The rearrangement joins TRBV6-5 to TRBJ2-3; D may match TRBD1 or TRBD2 (6 bases each). The V gene lost 6 bases and the J gene lost 0 bases, with 13 bases spanning the gap. Germline lookup yields CDR1 MNHEY and CDR2 SVGAGI. CDR3 length: 15 amino acids.

The chain carries TRBV5-6 and TRBJ1-3; D is unresolved. This CDR3 has 14 residues. CDR1 and CDR2 from the germline V gene are SGHDT and YYEEEE. V was trimmed by 1 base and J by 4 bases, leaving 9 bases between them. CDR3 sequence (DNA): TGTGCCAGCAGCTTGCGGGGAATAGGAAACACCATATATTTT. As protein: CASSLRGIGNTIYF.

The V call is TRBV5-6, the J call TRBJ1-1, with 11 bases matching TRBD1. The length of the CDR3 is 18 residues. CDR1 and CDR2 (germline): SGHDT, YYEEEE. Trimming cost V 4 bases and J 4 bases; bases outside gene matches: 15. This CDR3 reads CASSRWTGGVARSTEAFF. The CDR3 DNA follows: TGTGCCAGCAGCCGTTGGACAGGGGGCGTAGCGCGGTCCACTGAAGCTTTCTTT.

This clone was seen once. The chain links TRBV2 to TRBJ1-1; 10 bases are shared with TRBD1. Per the germline V gene, CDR1 is SNHLY and CDR2 is FYNNEI. This CDR3 is 16 amino acids long. The V gene end was trimmed by 6 bases and the J gene end by 3 bases; junction bases not matched to a gene: 10. CDR3 in amino acids: CASRSGTGAGDTEAFF. The CDR3 nucleotides read TGTGCCAGCAGATCCGGGACAGGGGCGGGTGACACTGAAGCTTTCTTT.

The chain joins TRBV5-1 to TRBJ2-3; 9 bases are a match to TRBD1. The ends lost 3 bases at V and 6 bases at J; junction bases unmatched: 11. The CDR3 spans 16 residues. The germline V gene has CDR1 SGHRS and CDR2 YFSETQ. This chain's CDR3 is CASSSNPGTGFDTQYF. In DNA, the CDR3 is TGCGCCAGCAGCTCAAATCCCGGGACAGGGTTCGATACGCAGTATTTT.

This clone was counted a few times. The genes are TRBV11-2 and TRBJ1-2, with a weak D call TRBD1 (6 bases). The V gene lost 5 bases and the J gene lost 0 bases, with 10 bases spanning the gap. There are 14 residues in the CDR3. CDR1 and CDR2 (germline): SGHAT, FQNNGV. CDR3 amino acids: CASSRGQTNYGYTF. The CDR3 nucleotides read TGTGCCAGCAGCCGGGGACAAACTAACTATGGCTACACCTTC.

This clone was counted once. The chain employs TRBV5-1 and TRBJ1-1, with a tentative D call TRBD1 (5 bases). V lost 1 base, J lost 7 bases, and 14 bases lay in between. The CDR3 has 14 amino acids. The germline V gene encodes CDR1 SGHRS and CDR2 YFSETQ. CDR3 sequence reads: CASSLNAQGGEAFF. In DNA, the CDR3 is TGCGCCAGCAGCTTGAACGCGCAGGGTGGTGAAGCTTTCTTT.

In its sample, this clone was seen once. The V gene is TRBV5-4, the J gene TRBJ2-7, with 10 bases identical to TRBD2. CDR3 length: 16 amino acids. Trimming at V came to 0 bases and at J to 4 bases, leaving 7 bases not matched to a gene. Germline CDR1 SGHNT, CDR2 YYREEE (reference sequence). This chain's CDR3 is CASSLGSGGIPYEQYF. In DNA, the CDR3 is TGTGCCAGCAGCTTGGGTAGCGGGGGGATTCCATACGAGCAGTACTTC.

The J gene is TRBJ1-1, the V gene TRBV7-2, with D possibly TRBD1 on 5 matching bases. Germline CDR1 is SGHTA and CDR2 is FQGNSA. The CDR3 has 14 amino acids. V lost 5 bases, J lost 1 base, and 11 bases lay in between. For the CDR3, the DNA is TGTGCCAGCAGCCCCCAGACAGCGAACACTGAAGCTTTCTTT. Translation: CASSPQTANTEAFF.

This chain links TRBV6-5 with TRBJ2-1; 9 nucleotides match TRBD1. CDR1 is MNHEY, CDR2 SVGAGI, per germline. CDR3 length equals 12 residues. J gave up 12 bases and V 4 bases, and 4 bases lay outside the gene matches. CDR3 coding DNA: TGTGCCAGCAGTTTGAGACAGGGGGGGCAGTTCTTC. As protein: CASSLRQGGQFF.

CDR3 nucleotide sequence: TGTGCCAGCAGCTTAGGGGGGGGCGCCGCTGATGACACCGGGGAGCTGTTTTTT. Translated, it gives CASSLGGGAADDTGELFF. V and J are TRBV7-2 and TRBJ2-2; tentative D call: TRBD2 (7 bases). The length of the CDR3 is 18 residues. With 1 base removed from V and 3 bases from J, the gap between germline ends came to 18 bases. Germline V CDR1 and CDR2: SGHTA, FQGNSA.

The genes are TRBV7-2 and TRBJ1-5; D remains unclear. Trimming shortened V by 1 base and J by 2 bases, and 9 bases separated the two germline ends. Germline values: CDR1 SGHTA, CDR2 FQGNSA. The CDR3 loop spans 15 amino acids. CDR3 nucleotide sequence: TGTGCCAGCAGCTTAGGTCGGACCGGCAATCAGCCCCAGCATTTT. It yields the protein CASSLGRTGNQPQHF.